These 16 T cell receptor beta chains share one sample of origin, sequenced in a study of shared clonotypes between healthy human individuals. TCRdb keeps only in-frame clones here, not all; method: immunoSEQ multiplex PCR. The table records a few million clones, around 94% of them present only once. The sequencing input was naive CD4+ T cells sorted from blood. The subset here: CD45RA+ positively selected. These receptor sequences come from a man between 18 and 29 years old in good health.

The J gene is TRBJ2-1, the V gene TRBV5-1; D call uncertain. Trimming removed 3 bases at V and 3 bases at J, with 22 bases between. Germline-derived CDR1 and CDR2 are SGHRS and YFSETQ. This CDR3 spans 18 amino acids. CDR3 sequence: CASSSRKEWVANYNEQFF. The CDR3 bases are TGCGCCAGCAGCTCCCGGAAAGAGTGGGTAGCTAACTACAATGAGCAGTTCTTC.

About this clone: Other DNA sequences within the sample encode an identical CDR3. V is TRBV7-9 and J is TRBJ1-2; the D is unclear. V lost 1 base, J lost 2 bases, and 5 bases lay in between. This CDR3 comprises 13 residues. Per the germline V gene, CDR1 is SEHNR and CDR2 is FQNEAQ (reference sequence). The CDR3 here is CASSLGTNYGYTF. In DNA form, the CDR3 reads TGTGCCAGCAGCTTAGGGACGAACTATGGCTACACCTTC.

The V and J genes are TRBV10-3 and TRBJ1-1, with TRBD1 matching 10 bases. Germline CDR1 is ENHRY and CDR2 is SYGVKD. The CDR3 contains 18 residues. J was trimmed by 5 bases and V by 1 base; bases with no gene match: 13. CDR3 residues: CAISEFGGTGETGTEAFF. DNA for the CDR3: TGTGCCATCAGTGAGTTCGGCGGGACAGGGGAAACCGGGACTGAAGCTTTCTTT.

V usage is TRBV18 and J usage is TRBJ1-2, with a weak D call TRBD1 (6 bases). CDR1 and CDR2 from the germline V gene are KGHSH and LQKENI. This CDR3 is built from 17 residues. Trimming shortened V by 1 base and J by 0 bases, and 15 bases separated the two germline ends. The CDR3 loop is CASSPQGSRGSNYGYTF. CDR3 in DNA: TGTGCCAGCTCACCACAAGGGTCCAGGGGATCTAACTATGGCTACACCTTC.

The chain has TRBV28 and TRBJ2-7; 12 nucleotides line up with TRBD1. The CDR3 has 15 residues. CDR1 and CDR2 from the germline V gene are MDHEN and SYDVKM. With V trimmed by 6 bases and J by 4 bases, 7 bases remained unmatched. The CDR3 sequence: CASRLGTGGGYEQYF. Here the CDR3 DNA reads TGTGCCAGCAGACTTGGGACAGGGGGCGGGTACGAGCAGTACTTC.

The chain is built from TRBV28 and TRBJ1-2; unclear D gene. The V gene lost 5 bases and the J gene lost 4 bases, with 11 bases spanning the gap. The CDR3 runs to 13 residues. Germline V CDR1 and CDR2: MDHEN, SYDVKM. The CDR3 sequence: CASSVPGLYGYTF. The CDR3 region has the DNA TGTGCCAGCAGTGTACCTGGACTCTATGGCTACACCTTC.

The chain recombines TRBV2 with TRBJ2-5; 10 nucleotides match TRBD1. From germline, CDR1 is SNHLY and CDR2 FYNNEI. V was clipped by 6 bases and J by 5 bases; unmatched bases: 9. The CDR3 runs 15 residues. CDR3 loop: CASSPGTGVRETQYF. The CDR3 bases are TGTGCCAGCAGCCCCGGGACAGGGGTTCGGGAGACCCAGTACTTC.

Only one count was recorded for this clone. The gene calls are TRBV9 and TRBJ2-5; 7 bases line up with TRBD1. The V and J ends lost 3 bases and 4 bases, in that order; junction bases with no gene match: 6. Germline V gene data show CDR1 as SGDLS and CDR2 as YYNGEE. This CDR3 region has 14 residues. The CDR3 is CASSDRGQGETQYF. The CDR3 coding sequence is TGTGCCAGCAGCGATAGGGGGCAAGGAGAGACCCAGTACTTC.

The chain links TRBV5-6 to TRBJ2-7; 8 bases align to TRBD1. The CDR3 is 13 amino acids. V dropped 4 bases and J dropped 3; count of bases not matched to a gene: 3. Germline V lookup: CDR1 SGHDT, CDR2 YYEEEE. The CDR3 region has the DNA TGTGCCAGCAGCCGGGACAGGAACTACGAGCAGTACTTC. Translated: CASSRDRNYEQYF. Full variable domain (missing parts from reference TRBV5-6 and TRBJ2-7): DAGVTQSPTHLIKTRGQQVTLRCSPKSGHDTVSWYQQALGQGPQFIFQYYEEEERQRGNFPDRFSGHQFPNYSSELNVNALLLGDSALYLCASSRDRNYEQYFGPGTRLTVT.

The V call is TRBV5-8, the J call TRBJ2-7; possibly TRBD1 for D (6 bases). CDR3 length: 14 amino acids. Germline values: CDR1 SGHTS, CDR2 YDEGEE. V was cut by 4 bases and J by 1 base, with 12 bases left in between. The CDR3 region has the DNA TGTGCCAGCAGCGCGTGGACAGTTTCCTACGAGCAGTACTTC. Translating it yields CASSAWTVSYEQYF.

The gene calls are TRBV6-5 and TRBJ2-1; 16 nucleotides agree with TRBD2. V shed 7 bases and J 8 bases; nucleotides not matched to a gene: 5. Germline CDR1 MNHEY, CDR2 SVGAGI. The CDR3 length is 15 residues. CDR3 sequence: CASTGTSGRAHEQFF. The CDR3 nucleotides read TGTGCCAGCACCGGGACTAGCGGGAGGGCCCATGAGCAGTTCTTC.

On this clone itself: Other DNA sequences in this specimen translate into the identical CDR3. The chain is built from TRBV9 and TRBJ2-7; maybe TRBD2 (6 bases). There are 13 residues in the CDR3. Trimming took off 0 bases at V and 4 bases at J, with 8 bases between the two ends. CDR1 and CDR2 (germline): SGDLS, YYNGEE. CDR3 bases: TGTGCCAGCAGCGTAGACGGGGGTTACGAGCAGTACTTC. This codes for CASSVDGGYEQYF. Variable domain in full (rest from reference TRBV9 and TRBJ2-7): DSGVTQTPKHLITATGQRVTLRCSPRSGDLSVYWYQQSLDQGLQFLIQYYNGEERAKGNILERFSAQQFPDLHSELNLSSLELGDSALYFCASSVDGGYEQYFGPGTRLTVT.

This chain joins TRBV6-4 and TRBJ1-1, with D maybe TRBD1 (6 bases). Germline assignment: CDR1 MRHNA and CDR2 SNTAGT. The V end was cut by 7 bases, the J end by 4 bases, with 13 bases between. CDR3 size: 13 residues. The CDR3 region is CASMRQEGTEAFF. As DNA, the CDR3 is TGTGCCAGCATGCGACAGGAGGGCACTGAAGCTTTCTTT.

The chain recombines TRBV11-2 with TRBJ2-1; 8 nucleotides match TRBD2. V lost 1 base to trimming and J lost 6 bases; unmatched junction nucleotides: 5. Germline assignment: CDR1 SGHAT and CDR2 FQNNGV. This CDR3 spans 15 amino acids. The CDR3 sequence is CASSLAGSGTNEQFF. The CDR3 bases are TGTGCCAGCAGCTTAGCTGGTAGCGGGACCAATGAGCAGTTCTTC.

This clone has only one observation. This sequence joins TRBV27 and TRBJ1-3, with D unclear. With 2 bases removed from V and 2 bases from J, the gap between germline ends came to 7 bases. Germline V gene sequence: CDR1 MNHEY, CDR2 SMNVEV (reference sequence). The CDR3 has 14 residues. CDR3 bases: TGTGCCAGCAGTTTAGGACGGACTGGAAACACCATATATTTT. It translates to CASSLGRTGNTIYF.

About this clone itself: At the DNA level, this CDR3 is encoded by other sequences in the same sample as well. The V call is TRBV5-1, the J call TRBJ2-2; no definite D call. The CDR3 covers 15 residues. Germline V CDR1 and CDR2: SGHRS, YFSETQ. The V gene lost 0 bases and the J gene lost 4 bases, with 10 bases spanning the gap. The CDR3 protein is CASSLAGSGTGELFF. The CDR3 nucleotides are TGCGCCAGCAGCTTGGCCGGGTCGGGCACCGGGGAGCTGTTTTTT.